This T cell receptor (beta chain) comes out of a study of blood T cell repertoires in COVID-19. Overall study context: Samples representing acute and convalescent COVID-19 were sourced from the United States, Italy and Spain. The cDNA or gDNA used as material had been derived from T cells, B-cell-depleted T cells, or PBMCs.

It was during active infection that Seattle patients were enrolled and then longitudinally followed. Methods used by the authors: Amplification of reference gene primers was used by the study to estimate nucleated cell counts. Profiling relied on immunoSEQ multiplex PCR, and the TCRdb table lists in-frame clones only, not all of them. V, J and clone size are taken as reported in that table, and D and trimming were inferred from the DNA itself. Of under 250,000 clones detected, 79% appear once; the ten largest clones hold nearly 6%. Trimming took 0 bases from V and 7 from J, leaving 14 bases between them. The CDR3 is made up of 16 amino acids. Germline V gives CDR1 SGHDT, CDR2 YYEEEE.

Input material: peripheral blood. This TCR was sampled from a woman aged 35 to 49 with COVID-19, enrolled during active disease. The chain recombines TRBV5-6 with TRBJ1-6; a possible D gene is TRBD1 (5 bases). CDR3 coding DNA: TGTGCCAGCAGCTTGGAAGGGGCCCGCCTAAATTCACCCCTCCACTTT. Amino acids: CASSLEGARLNSPLHF.